This T cell receptor (beta chain) originates from a study of shared clonotypes between healthy human individuals. Study overall: The people who gave samples were a couple of women and three men aged 18 to 49. Per-donor plates numbered three CD4 naive, three CD4 memory, two CD8 naive and one CD8 memory.

The CDR3 runs to 16 residues. V was pared by 5 bases and J by 2 bases, with 3 bases of the junction left unmatched. CDR1 is MDHEN, CDR2 SYDVKM, per germline. Study results and limitations: Shared clonotypes: 4.5% to 5% naive CD4, approximately 3.4% naive CD8, 2.3% memory CD4, roughly 0.4% memory CD8. Among donors, the sharing of clonotypes was expected to be influenced by sequencing depth.

Data came from immunoSEQ multiplex PCR; TCRdb stores just in-frame clones and leaves some out. The top ten hold approximately 1.5% of the sample, which has roughly 1,100,000 clones, 70% to 80% seen once. About this clone: Its target is not known.

This chain joins TRBV28 and TRBJ2-5; 15 bases map to TRBD2. The material sequenced was memory CD4+ T cells sorted from blood. Subset specified: CD45RA-negative fraction. This sequence was found in a man aged 18 to 29 in good health. In DNA, the CDR3 is TGTGCCAGCAGTGGACTAGCGGGGGGGGCGCAAGAGACCCAGTACTTC. Protein sequence: CASSGLAGGAQETQYF.